This TCR beta chain was profiled in a study of T cell responses to AZD1222 COVID-19 vaccine. Study results and limitations: Spike was spanned by vaccine-associated CD4 TCRs, with dominance at 160-218 and 743-854.

The assay was immunoSEQ multiplex PCR, and TCRdb's table has in-frame clones only and misses some. The sample yields just under 55,000 clones, roughly nine tenths seen once. A remark on this clone: The antigen remains unidentified.

The CDR3 runs to 15 residues. The germline CDR1 and CDR2 sequences are LNHDA and SQIVND (reference sequence). The V gene lost 4 bases and the J gene lost 4 bases, with 14 bases spanning the gap. The specimen was peripheral blood, collected on day 0 of AZD1222 vaccination. The rearrangement joins TRBV19 to TRBJ1-5; D may be TRBD1 (5 bases). This clonotype originated in an adult in good health. The CDR3 region is CASSTSGWGNQPQHF. The CDR3 coding sequence is TGTGCCAGTAGTACCTCAGGATGGGGGAATCAGCCCCAGCATTTT.